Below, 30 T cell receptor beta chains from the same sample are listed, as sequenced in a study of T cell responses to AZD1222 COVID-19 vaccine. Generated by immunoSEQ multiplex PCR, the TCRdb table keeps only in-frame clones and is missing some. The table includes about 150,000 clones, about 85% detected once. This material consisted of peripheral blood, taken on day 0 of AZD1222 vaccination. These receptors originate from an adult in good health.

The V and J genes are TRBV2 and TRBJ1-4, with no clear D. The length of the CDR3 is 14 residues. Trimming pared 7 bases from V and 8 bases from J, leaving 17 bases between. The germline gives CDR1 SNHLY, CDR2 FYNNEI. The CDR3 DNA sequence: TGTGCCAGCACCCCGTGGGGTCGTGGGGAAAAACTGTTTTTT. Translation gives CASTPWGRGEKLFF. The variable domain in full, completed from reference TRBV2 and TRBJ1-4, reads EPEVTQTPSHQVTQMGQEVILRCVPISNHLYFYWYRQILGQKVEFLVSFYNNEISEKSEIFDDQFSVERPDGSNFTLKIRSTKLEDSAMYFCASTPWGRGEKLFFGSGTQLSVL.

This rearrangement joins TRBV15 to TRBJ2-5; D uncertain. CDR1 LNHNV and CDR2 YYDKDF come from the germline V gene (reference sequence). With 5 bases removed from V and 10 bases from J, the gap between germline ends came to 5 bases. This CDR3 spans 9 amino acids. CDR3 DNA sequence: TGTGCCACCAGCCCTGACCAGTACTTC. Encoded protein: CATSPDQYF.

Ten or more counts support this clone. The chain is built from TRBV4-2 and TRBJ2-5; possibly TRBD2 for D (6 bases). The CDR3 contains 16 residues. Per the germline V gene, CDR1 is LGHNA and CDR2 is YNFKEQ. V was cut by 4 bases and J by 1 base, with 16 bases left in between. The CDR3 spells CASSPHLAGLQETQYF. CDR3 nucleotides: TGTGCCAGCAGCCCCCATCTGGCGGGGCTCCAAGAGACCCAGTACTTC.

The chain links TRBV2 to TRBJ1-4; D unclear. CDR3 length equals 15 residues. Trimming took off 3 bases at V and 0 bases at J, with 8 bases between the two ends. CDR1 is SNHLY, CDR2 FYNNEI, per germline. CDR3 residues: CASSDISATNEKLFF. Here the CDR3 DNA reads TGTGCCAGCAGTGATATATCAGCAACTAATGAAAAACTGTTTTTT.

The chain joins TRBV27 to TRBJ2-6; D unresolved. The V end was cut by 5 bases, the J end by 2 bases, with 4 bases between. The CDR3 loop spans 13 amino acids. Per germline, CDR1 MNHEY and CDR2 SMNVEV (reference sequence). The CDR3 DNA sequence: TGTGCCAGCAGTAGAGCTGGGGCCAACGTCCTGACTTTC. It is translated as CASSRAGANVLTF. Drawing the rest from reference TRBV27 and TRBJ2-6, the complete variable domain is EAQVTQNPRYLITVTGKKLTVTCSQNMNHEYMSWYRQDPGLGLRQIYYSMNVEVTDKGDVPEGYKVSRKEKRNFPLILESPSPNQTSLYFCASSRAGANVLTFGAGSRLTVL.

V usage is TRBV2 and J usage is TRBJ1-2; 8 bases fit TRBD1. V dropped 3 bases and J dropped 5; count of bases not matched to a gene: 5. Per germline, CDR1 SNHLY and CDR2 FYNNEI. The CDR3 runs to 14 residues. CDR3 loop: CASSESGGAYGYTF. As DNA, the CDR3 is TGTGCCAGCAGTGAGTCAGGGGGCGCTTATGGCTACACCTTC.

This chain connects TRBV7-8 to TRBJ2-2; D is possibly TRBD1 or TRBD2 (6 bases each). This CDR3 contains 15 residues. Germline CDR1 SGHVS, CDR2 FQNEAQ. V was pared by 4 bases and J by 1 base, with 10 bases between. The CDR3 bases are TGTGCCAGCAGCTCGGGGGCGGGGAACACCGGGGAGCTGTTTTTT. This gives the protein CASSSGAGNTGELFF.

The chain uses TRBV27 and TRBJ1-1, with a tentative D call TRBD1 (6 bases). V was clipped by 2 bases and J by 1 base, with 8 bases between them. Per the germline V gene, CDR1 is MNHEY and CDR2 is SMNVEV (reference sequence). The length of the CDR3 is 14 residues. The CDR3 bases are TGTGCCAGCAGTTTAAGGGGGGGGAACACTGAAGCTTTCTTT. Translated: CASSLRGGNTEAFF.

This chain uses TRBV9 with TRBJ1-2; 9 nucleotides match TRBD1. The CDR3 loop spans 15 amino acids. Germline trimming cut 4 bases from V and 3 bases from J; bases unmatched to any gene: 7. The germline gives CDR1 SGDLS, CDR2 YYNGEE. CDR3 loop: CASSPQGQGDYGYTF. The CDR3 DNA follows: TGTGCCAGCAGCCCTCAGGGACAGGGAGACTATGGCTACACCTTC.

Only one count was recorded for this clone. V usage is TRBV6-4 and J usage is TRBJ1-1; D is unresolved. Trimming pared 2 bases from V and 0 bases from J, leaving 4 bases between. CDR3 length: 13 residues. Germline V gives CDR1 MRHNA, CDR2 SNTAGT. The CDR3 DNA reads TGTGCCAGCAGTGACCAGATGAACACTGAAGCTTTCTTT. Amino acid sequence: CASSDQMNTEAFF.

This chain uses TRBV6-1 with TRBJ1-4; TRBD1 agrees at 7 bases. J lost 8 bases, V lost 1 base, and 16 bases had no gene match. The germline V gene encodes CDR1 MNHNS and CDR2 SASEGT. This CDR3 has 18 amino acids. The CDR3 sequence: CASSEGRLRAGTDEKLFF. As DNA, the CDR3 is TGTGCCAGCAGTGAAGGGCGGCTCAGGGCTGGGACAGACGAAAAACTGTTTTTT.

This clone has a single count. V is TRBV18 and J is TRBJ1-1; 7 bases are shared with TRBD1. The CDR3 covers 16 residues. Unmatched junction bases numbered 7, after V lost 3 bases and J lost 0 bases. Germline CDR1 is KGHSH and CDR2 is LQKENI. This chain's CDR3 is CASSPQTGTVNTEAFF. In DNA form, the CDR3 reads TGTGCCAGCTCACCGCAGACAGGGACCGTGAACACTGAAGCTTTCTTT.

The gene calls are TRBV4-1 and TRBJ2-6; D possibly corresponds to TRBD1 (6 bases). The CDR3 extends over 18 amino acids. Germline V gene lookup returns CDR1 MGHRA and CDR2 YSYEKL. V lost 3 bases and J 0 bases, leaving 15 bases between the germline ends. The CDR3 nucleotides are TGCGCCAGCAGCCAGGCTCAGGGGTGGGGCTCTGGGGCCAACGTCCTGACTTTC. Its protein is CASSQAQGWGSGANVLTF.

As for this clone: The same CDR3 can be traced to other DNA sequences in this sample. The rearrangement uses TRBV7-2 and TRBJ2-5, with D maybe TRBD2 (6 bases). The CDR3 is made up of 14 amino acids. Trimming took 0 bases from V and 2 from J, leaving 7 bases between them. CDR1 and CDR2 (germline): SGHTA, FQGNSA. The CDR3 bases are TGTGCCAGCAGCTTAGCTAGCGGACAAGAGACCCAGTACTTC. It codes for CASSLASGQETQYF. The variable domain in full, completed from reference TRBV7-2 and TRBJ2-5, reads GAGVSQSPSNKVTEKGKDVELRCDPISGHTALYWYRQSLGQGLEFLIYFQGNSAPDKSGLPSDRFSAERTGGSVSTLTIQRTQQEDSAVYLCASSLASGQETQYFGPGTRLLVL.

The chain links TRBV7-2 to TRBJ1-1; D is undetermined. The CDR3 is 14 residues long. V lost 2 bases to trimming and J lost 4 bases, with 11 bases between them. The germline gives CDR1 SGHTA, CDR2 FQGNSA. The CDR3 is CASSLRQPSTEAFF. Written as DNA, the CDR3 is TGTGCCAGCAGCTTACGGCAGCCCAGCACTGAAGCTTTCTTT.

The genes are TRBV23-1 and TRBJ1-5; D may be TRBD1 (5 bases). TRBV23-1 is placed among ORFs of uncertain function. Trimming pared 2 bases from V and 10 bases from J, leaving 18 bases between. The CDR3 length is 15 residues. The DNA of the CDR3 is TGCGCCAGCAGTCAAGCTCAAGAGACAGTCAAACCCCAGCATTTT. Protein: CASSQAQETVKPQHF.

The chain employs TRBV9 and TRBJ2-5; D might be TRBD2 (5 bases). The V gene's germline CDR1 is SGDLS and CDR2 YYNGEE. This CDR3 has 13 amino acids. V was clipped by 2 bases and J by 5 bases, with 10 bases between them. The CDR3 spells CASSVNPGETQYF. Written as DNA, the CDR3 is TGTGCCAGCAGCGTCAATCCGGGGGAGACCCAGTACTTC.

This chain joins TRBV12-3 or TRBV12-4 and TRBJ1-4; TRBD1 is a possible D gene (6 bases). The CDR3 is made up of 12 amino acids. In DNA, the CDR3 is TGTGCAGGGGGGCAGACAGATGAAAAACTGTTTTTT. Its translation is CAGGQTDEKLFF.

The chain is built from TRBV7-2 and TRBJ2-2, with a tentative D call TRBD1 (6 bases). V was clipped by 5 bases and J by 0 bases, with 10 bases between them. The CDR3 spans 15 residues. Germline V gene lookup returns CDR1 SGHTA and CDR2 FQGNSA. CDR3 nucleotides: TGTGCCAGCAGCCCCGACAGGTCGAACACCGGGGAGCTGTTTTTT. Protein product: CASSPDRSNTGELFF.

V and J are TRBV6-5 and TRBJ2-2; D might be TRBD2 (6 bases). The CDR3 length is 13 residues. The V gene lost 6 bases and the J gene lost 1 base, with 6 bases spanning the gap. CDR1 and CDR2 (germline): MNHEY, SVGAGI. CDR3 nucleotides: TGTGCCAGCAGCGGGGGGAACACCGGGGAGCTGTTTTTT. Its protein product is CASSGGNTGELFF.

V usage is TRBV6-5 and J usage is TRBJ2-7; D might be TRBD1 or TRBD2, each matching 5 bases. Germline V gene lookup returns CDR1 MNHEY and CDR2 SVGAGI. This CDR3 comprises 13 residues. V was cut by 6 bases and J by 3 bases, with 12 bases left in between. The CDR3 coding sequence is TGTGCCAGCAGCGGGGCTCAACGCTACGAGCAGTACTTC. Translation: CASSGAQRYEQYF.

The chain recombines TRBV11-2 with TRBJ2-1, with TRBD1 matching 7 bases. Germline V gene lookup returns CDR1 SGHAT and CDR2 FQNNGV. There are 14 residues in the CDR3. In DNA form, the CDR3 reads TGTGCGTCGATAGGGGACAGCAGCTACAATGAGCAGTTCTTC. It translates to CASIGDSSYNEQFF.

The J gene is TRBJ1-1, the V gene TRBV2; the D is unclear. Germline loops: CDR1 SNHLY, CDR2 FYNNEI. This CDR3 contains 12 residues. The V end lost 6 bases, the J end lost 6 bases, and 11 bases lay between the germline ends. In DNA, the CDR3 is TGTGCCAGCAGGAGAGACATCCCTGAAGCTTTCTTT. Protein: CASRRDIPEAFF.

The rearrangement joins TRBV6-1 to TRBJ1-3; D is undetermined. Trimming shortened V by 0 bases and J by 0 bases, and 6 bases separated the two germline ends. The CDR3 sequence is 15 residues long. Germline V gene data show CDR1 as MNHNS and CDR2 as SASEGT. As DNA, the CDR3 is TGTGCCAGCAGTGAAGCGTGGAGCTCTGGAAACACCATATATTTT. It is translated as CASSEAWSSGNTIYF.

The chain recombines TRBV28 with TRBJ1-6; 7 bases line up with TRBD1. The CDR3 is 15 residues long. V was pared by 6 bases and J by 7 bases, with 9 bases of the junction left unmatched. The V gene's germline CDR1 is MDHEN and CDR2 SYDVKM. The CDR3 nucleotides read TGTGCCAGCAGGGCCGGGACAGCCCAGAATTCACCCCTCCACTTT. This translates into CASRAGTAQNSPLHF.

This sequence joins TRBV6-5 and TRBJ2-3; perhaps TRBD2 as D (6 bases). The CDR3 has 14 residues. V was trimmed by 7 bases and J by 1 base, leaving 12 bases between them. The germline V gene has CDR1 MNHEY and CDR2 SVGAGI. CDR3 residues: CASTLWGGTDTQYF. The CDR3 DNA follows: TGTGCCAGCACCCTTTGGGGGGGCACAGATACGCAGTATTTT.

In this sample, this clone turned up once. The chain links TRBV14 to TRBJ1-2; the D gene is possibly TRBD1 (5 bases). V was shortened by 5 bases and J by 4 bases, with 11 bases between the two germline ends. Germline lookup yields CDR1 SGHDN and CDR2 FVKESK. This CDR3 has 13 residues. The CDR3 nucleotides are TGTGCCAGCAGCGTATCAGGGCCCTATGGCTACACCTTC. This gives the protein CASSVSGPYGYTF.

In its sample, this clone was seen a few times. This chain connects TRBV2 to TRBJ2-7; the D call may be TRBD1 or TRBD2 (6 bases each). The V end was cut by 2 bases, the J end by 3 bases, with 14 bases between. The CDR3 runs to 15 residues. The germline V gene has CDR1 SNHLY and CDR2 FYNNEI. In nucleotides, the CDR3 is TGTGCCAGCAGTGAATCCGGGGGCAATGTCTACGAGCAGTACTTC. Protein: CASSESGGNVYEQYF.

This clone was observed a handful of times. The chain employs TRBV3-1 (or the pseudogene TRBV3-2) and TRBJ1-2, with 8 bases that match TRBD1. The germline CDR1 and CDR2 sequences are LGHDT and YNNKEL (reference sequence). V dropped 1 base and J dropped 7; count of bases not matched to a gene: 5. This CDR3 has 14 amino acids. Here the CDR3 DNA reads TGTGCCAGCAGCCAAGGGTCGACAGGGGTTGGCTACACCTTC. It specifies CASSQGSTGVGYTF.

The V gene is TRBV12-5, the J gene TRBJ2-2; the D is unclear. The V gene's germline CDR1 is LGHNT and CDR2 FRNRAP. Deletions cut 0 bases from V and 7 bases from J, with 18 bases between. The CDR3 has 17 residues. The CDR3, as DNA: TGTGCTAGTGGTTTGGTAGCGTACCAGATCGGTAGCGGGGAGCTGTTTTTT. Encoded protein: CASGLVAYQIGSGELFF.